The 3 T cell receptor beta chains given below trace back to one sample, sequenced in a study of early T cells in non-severe SARS-CoV-2 infection. In TCRdb, the 5' RACE reads were re-called with MiXCR into one record per CDR3 protein. This sample has roughly 99,000 distinct CDR3 sequences; over 8.5% occur once, and the top ten carry about 7.6%. Material for sequencing was whole blood. These receptors were collected from an adult who was a healthcare worker with PCR-confirmed SARS-CoV-2 infection or an uninfected control (not recorded which).

This clonotype showed up many times. The gene calls are TRBV10-3 and TRBJ2-1, with a weak D call TRBD2 (6 bases). Germline V CDR1 and CDR2: ENHRY, SYGVKD. The CDR3 is 15 amino acids. V was clipped by 4 bases and J by 6 bases, with 16 bases between them. CDR3 sequence (DNA): TGTGCCATCAGTGGCGCCGGGGAGGTCATCAATGAGCAGTTCTTC. This translates into CAISGAGEVINEQFF.

This chain connects TRBV5-5 to TRBJ2-3; maybe TRBD1 (6 bases). This CDR3 is built from 14 residues. Germline CDR1 SGHKS, CDR2 YYEKEE (reference sequence). Deletions cut 3 bases from V and 2 bases from J, with 10 bases between. For the CDR3, the DNA is TGTGCCAGCAGCTCCGGGACAAACACAGATACGCAGTATTTT. As protein: CASSSGTNTDTQYF.

This rearrangement joins TRBV6-2 or TRBV6-3 to TRBJ2-7, with D possibly being TRBD2 (5 bases). Germline loops: CDR1 MNHEY, CDR2 SVGEGT. V lost 6 bases, J lost 1 base, and 16 bases lay in between. This CDR3 spans 15 amino acids. CDR3 residues: CASRYPAGNSYEQYF. CDR3 nucleotides: TGTGCCAGCAGATACCCCGCCGGGAATTCCTACGAGCAGTACTTC.